Listed below are T cell receptor beta chains from one sample, sequenced in a study of beta chain features in type 1 diabetes. Method: immunoSEQ multiplex PCR; TCRdb's copy keeps in-frame clones and lacks some. The top ten clones hold roughly 0.99% of a sample with about 340,000 clones, roughly a tenth of them seen once. The material sequenced was central memory CD4+ T cells from blood. These receptors all come from a young man with type 1 diabetes. The CDR3 runs from the conserved cysteine through the conserved F or W. D genes are given only for firm matches. Clone size is shown for a subset of rows, as once, few, many or a class of expanded clone.

TGTGCCAGCAGTTTAGGGGGGCCCACTGAAGCTTTCTTT,CASSLGGPTEAFF,TRBJ1-1,few,TRBV28,-
TGTGCCAGCAGCCCAAGGGACGGTTACTCTGGAAACACCATATATTTT,CASSPRDGYSGNTIYF,TRBJ1-3,few,TRBV9,-
TGTGCCAGCTCACCACCCCGGGGGACTAGCACAGATACGCAGTATTTT,CASSPPRGTSTDTQYF,TRBJ2-3,few,TRBV18,-
TGTGCCAGCAGCTTAGAGATCATGGGGGTCGGCTACACCTTC,CASSLEIMGVGYTF,TRBJ1-2,-,TRBV7-9,-
TGTGCCAGCAGCCTAAGGATTAACACCGGGGAGCTGTTTTTT,CASSLRINTGELFF,TRBJ2-2,once,TRBV9,-
TGTGCCAGCAGCCAACGGGAGACAGGATCAACAGATACGCAGTATTTT,CASSQRETGSTDTQYF,TRBJ2-3,-,TRBV21-1,-
TGTGCCAGCACAAAGGGAGCGGGCACCGGGGAGCTGTTTTTT,CASTKGAGTGELFF,TRBJ2-2,many,TRBV14,-
TGTGCCAGCAGTTCGGAGTGGGCAGGAAATAATGAAAAACTGTTTTTT,CASSSEWAGNNEKLFF,TRBJ1-4,-,TRBV6-5,-
TGCAGCGTTGAGATCCGGGGGGTAAGATACAATGAGCAGTTCTTC,CSVEIRGVRYNEQFF,TRBJ2-1,-,TRBV29-1,TRBD2
TGTGCCAGCAGCTTGGATCCAAGGGCCAGCGCCTACGAGCAGTACTTC,CASSLDPRASAYEQYF,TRBJ2-7,-,TRBV5-6,-
TGTGCCATCAGTGACGGGACAAGTGAGCAGTACTTC,CAISDGTSEQYF,TRBJ2-7,-,TRBV10-3,-
TGTGCCAGCAGCTTTCTAAACTCCTACGAGCAGTACTTC,CASSFLNSYEQYF,TRBJ2-7,-,TRBV5-6,-
TGTGCCAGCAGTTACGAGGGAGGGGGGCAGTATTTT,CASSYEGGGQYF,TRBJ2-3,-,TRBV6-6,-
TGTGCCAGCAGTAAGACAAGGGTGTCCTACAATGAGCAGTTCTTC,CASSKTRVSYNEQFF,TRBJ2-1,-,TRBV6-5,-
TGTGCCAGCAGCTCTGTTGGACAGGGGGGCGAAAAACTGTTTTTT,CASSSVGQGGEKLFF,TRBJ1-4,few,TRBV7-9,TRBD1
TGTGCCAGCAGTTTATGGGGGGGTGGCGAGCAGTACTTC,CASSLWGGGEQYF,TRBJ2-7,few,TRBV28,-
TGCGCCAGCAGCCAAGGGACAGGCTACTACGAGCAGTACTTC,CASSQGTGYYEQYF,TRBJ2-7,few,TRBV4-3,TRBD1
TGTGCCAGCAGTTTAATGGCTGGTCGGACGGCCGTTAATTCACCCCTCCACTTT,CASSLMAGRTAVNSPLHF,TRBJ1-6,few,TRBV27,-
TGCGCCAGCAGCCAAGAAGTAGGTCTTCGCGACCGAGGCTCCTACAATGAGCAGTTCTTC,CASSQEVGLRDRGSYNEQFF,TRBJ2-1,once,TRBV4-1,-
TGTGCCAGCTCACTCCAGACTGTTTATGGAAACACCATATATTTT,CASSLQTVYGNTIYF,TRBJ1-3,-,TRBV18,-
TGTGCCAGCATCCGAGGGGGCGCAAGCACTGAAGCTTTCTTT,CASIRGGASTEAFF,TRBJ1-1,medium-sized,TRBV28,TRBD1
TGTGCCAGCAGTCCACAGGGTAGGAGGGAAAAACTGTTTTTT,CASSPQGRREKLFF,TRBJ1-4,-,TRBV6-5,-
TGCGCCAGCAGCCATACAAACCCGGGACTAGCGGGGGTTTGGAGCACAGATACGCAGTATTTT,CASSHTNPGLAGVWSTDTQYF,TRBJ2-3,-,TRBV4-3,TRBD2
TGTGCCACCAGCGGAGGGACAGGGCGCTTACAGCCCCAGCATTTT,CATSGGTGRLQPQHF,TRBJ1-5,many,TRBV15,TRBD1
TGTGCCAGCAGCTCAGGGATGAACACTGAAGCTTTCTTT,CASSSGMNTEAFF,TRBJ1-1,few,TRBV7-2,-
TGTGCCAGCAGTTACAATAGGGGACATTCACCCCTCCACTTT,CASSYNRGHSPLHF,TRBJ1-6,-,TRBV6-5,-
TGTGCCAGCTCACCGGCCCTAGGACAGGGAACTTACGAGCAGTACTTC,CASSPALGQGTYEQYF,TRBJ2-7,-,TRBV18,TRBD1
TGTGCCAGCAGCCCCCACGACTTCTACGAGCAGTACTTC,CASSPHDFYEQYF,TRBJ2-7,-,TRBV7-2,-
TGTGCCAGCAGCCGACAGGTAGCCGGGGAGCTGTTTTTT,CASSRQVAGELFF,TRBJ2-2,-,TRBV28,-
TGTGCCAGCAGCAAAAGCGGGGGGGCCGGTAGGAATGAGCAGTTCTTC,CASSKSGGAGRNEQFF,TRBJ2-1,-,TRBV11-2,TRBD2
TGTGCCAGTAGTATATGGCAGGGGCAAGAGACCCAGTACTTC,CASSIWQGQETQYF,TRBJ2-5,few,TRBV19,-
TGCAGCGTTCAGCCCACCTTAAGGCAGAACACCGGGGAGCTGTTTTTT,CSVQPTLRQNTGELFF,TRBJ2-2,-,TRBV29-1,-
TGTGCCAGCAGTGAAAGCAGGGGGCAACAAGAGACCCAGTACTTC,CASSESRGQQETQYF,TRBJ2-5,-,TRBV25-1,TRBD1
TGCGCCAGCTATGCTCGGCGCCTGGATGAGCAGTTCTTC,CASYARRLDEQFF,TRBJ2-1,few,TRBV10-2,-
TGTGCCAGCAGCGTAGCCCCCAGGGTCCGGGAGACCCAGTACTTC,CASSVAPRVRETQYF,TRBJ2-5,-,TRBV9,-
TGTGCCAGCAGCTTAGAACTAGCGGGGAAGCAGTTCTTC,CASSLELAGKQFF,TRBJ2-1,many,TRBV7-2,TRBD2
TGTGCCAGTTCGCTAGACCGCAACTACAATGAGCAGTTCTTC,CASSLDRNYNEQFF,TRBJ2-1,few,TRBV27,-
TGTGCCAGCAGCTTCGACAGGGGCACCTACAATGAGCAGTTCTTC,CASSFDRGTYNEQFF,TRBJ2-1,-,TRBV7-2,TRBD1
TGTGCCAGCAGCTTAGGGACTAGGCCTAGCACAGATACGCAGTATTTT,CASSLGTRPSTDTQYF,TRBJ2-3,few,TRBV11-2,TRBD2
TGTGCCAGCAGCTTAATGAGGGACCTCACAGATACGCAGTATTTT,CASSLMRDLTDTQYF,TRBJ2-3,-,TRBV7-9,-
TGTGCCAGCAGCTTTTCAACAGGGGGCGTCAAGCAGTATTTT,CASSFSTGGVKQYF,TRBJ2-3,-,TRBV5-6,TRBD1
TGTGCCAGCAGTCTCCAGGGGGCTTCGAACACCGGGGAGCTGTTTTTT,CASSLQGASNTGELFF,TRBJ2-2,few,TRBV28,TRBD1
TGTGCCAGCACTCCAGGACACCTCTCCTACGAGCAGTACTTC,CASTPGHLSYEQYF,TRBJ2-7,-,TRBV18,-
TGCGCCAGCAGCTTGGTGCTAGCGCCACAAGAGACCCAGTACTTC,CASSLVLAPQETQYF,TRBJ2-5,-,TRBV5-1,-
TGTGCCAGCAGCTCTCAGACAGGACATCAGCCCCAGCATTTT,CASSSQTGHQPQHF,TRBJ1-5,few,TRBV28,-
TGTGCCAGCAGCTTAGGGTCGGGTGCGGGCAATCAGCCCCAGCATTTT,CASSLGSGAGNQPQHF,TRBJ1-5,-,TRBV11-2,-
TGTGCCAGCAGTTTATTTGGAGGGAACGAAAAACTGTTTTTT,CASSLFGGNEKLFF,TRBJ1-4,few,TRBV28,-
TGCGCCAGCAGCTTGGACAGGGACACAGATACGCAGTATTTT,CASSLDRDTDTQYF,TRBJ2-3,few,TRBV5-1,-
TGTGCCAGCAATTTGGACAGGGCCTACGAGCAGTACTTC,CASNLDRAYEQYF,TRBJ2-7,few,TRBV2,TRBD1
TGTGCCTGGAGCAATAAGCAGGGGGCGCGGGACACTGAAGCTTTCTTT,CAWSNKQGARDTEAFF,TRBJ1-1,-,TRBV30,TRBD1
TGTGCCAGCAGTGGACTTCCGAACACTGAAGCTTTCTTT,CASSGLPNTEAFF,TRBJ1-1,many,TRBV2,-